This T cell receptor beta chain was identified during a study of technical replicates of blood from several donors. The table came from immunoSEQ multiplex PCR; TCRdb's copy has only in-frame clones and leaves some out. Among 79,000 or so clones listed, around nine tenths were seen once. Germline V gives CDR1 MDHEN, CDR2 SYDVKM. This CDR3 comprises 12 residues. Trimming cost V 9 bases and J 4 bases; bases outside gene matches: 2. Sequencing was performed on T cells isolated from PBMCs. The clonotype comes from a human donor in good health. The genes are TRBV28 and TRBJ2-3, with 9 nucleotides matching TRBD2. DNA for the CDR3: TGTGCCAGTCCTAGCGGGGCAGATACGCAGTATTTT. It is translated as CASPSGADTQYF.